This T cell receptor (beta chain) was captured by sequencing in a study of cytomegalovirus exposure and HLA in healthy donors. General study results and limits: The majority of TCR sequences were rare, yet some public TCRs appeared in many donors. Cytomegalovirus-associated TCR beta chains were listed, numbering over 150.

CDR1 and CDR2 from the germline V gene are SGDLS and YYNGEE. The CDR3 is 16 residues long. With 0 bases clipped from V and 9 bases from J, the junction kept 10 bases outside the gene matches. As for this clone: The antigen remains undetermined.

Assay: immunoSEQ multiplex PCR; the TCRdb copy retains only in-frame clones and omits some. Counted here are around 60,000 clones, about 95% occurring once; the ten biggest clones make up around 1.2%. This TCR was recovered from a woman between 18 and 30 years old in good health and CMV-seronegative. The V gene is TRBV9, the J gene TRBJ2-1, with 9 bases lining up with TRBD2. The sample was PBMCs. CDR3 sequence (DNA): TGTGCCAGCAGCGTAGGCGGGGGGGTGGTCCAGGGTGAGCAGTTCTTC. This encodes CASSVGGGVVQGEQFF.